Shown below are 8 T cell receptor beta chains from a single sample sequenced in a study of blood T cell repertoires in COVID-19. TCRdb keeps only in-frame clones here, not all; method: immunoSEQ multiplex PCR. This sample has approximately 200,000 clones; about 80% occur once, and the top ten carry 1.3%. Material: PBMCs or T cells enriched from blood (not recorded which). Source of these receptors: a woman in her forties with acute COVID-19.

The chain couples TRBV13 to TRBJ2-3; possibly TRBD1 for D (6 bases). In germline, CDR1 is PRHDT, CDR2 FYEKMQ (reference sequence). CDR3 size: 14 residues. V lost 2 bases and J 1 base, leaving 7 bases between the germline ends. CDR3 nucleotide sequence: TGTGCCAGCAGCTTACGACAGGGCACAGATACGCAGTATTTT. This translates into CASSLRQGTDTQYF.

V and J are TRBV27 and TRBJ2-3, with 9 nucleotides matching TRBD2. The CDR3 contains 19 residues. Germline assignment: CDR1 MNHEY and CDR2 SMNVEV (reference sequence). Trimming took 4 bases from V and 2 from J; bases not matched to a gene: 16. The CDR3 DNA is TGTGCCAGCAGTTCACGTCCTCGCGGGACTAGCAGGTCCACAGATACGCAGTATTTT. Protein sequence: CASSSRPRGTSRSTDTQYF.

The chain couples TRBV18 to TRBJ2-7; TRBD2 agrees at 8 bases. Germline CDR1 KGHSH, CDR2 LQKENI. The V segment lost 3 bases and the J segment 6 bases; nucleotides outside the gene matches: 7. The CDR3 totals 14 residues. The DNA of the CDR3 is TGTGCCAGCTCACCGGGGACTAGAATCGGCGAGCAGTACTTC. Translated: CASSPGTRIGEQYF.

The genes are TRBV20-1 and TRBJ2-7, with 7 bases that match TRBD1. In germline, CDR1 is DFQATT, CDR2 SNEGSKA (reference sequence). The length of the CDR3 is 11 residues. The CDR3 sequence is CRWDSNDEQYF. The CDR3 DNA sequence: TGCAGGTGGGACAGTAATGACGAGCAGTACTTC.

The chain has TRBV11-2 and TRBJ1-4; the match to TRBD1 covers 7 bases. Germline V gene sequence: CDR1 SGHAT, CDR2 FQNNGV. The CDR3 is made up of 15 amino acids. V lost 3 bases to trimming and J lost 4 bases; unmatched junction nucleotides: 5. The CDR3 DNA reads TGTGCCAGCAGCTTGGGTCAGGGGGGTAATGAAAAACTGTTTTTT. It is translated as CASSLGQGGNEKLFF.

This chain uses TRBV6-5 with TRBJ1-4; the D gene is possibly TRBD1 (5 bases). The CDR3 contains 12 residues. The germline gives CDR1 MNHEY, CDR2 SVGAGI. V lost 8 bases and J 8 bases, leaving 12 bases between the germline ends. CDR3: CASRGNGEKLFF. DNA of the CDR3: TGTGCCAGCCGGGGGAATGGGGAAAAACTGTTTTTT.

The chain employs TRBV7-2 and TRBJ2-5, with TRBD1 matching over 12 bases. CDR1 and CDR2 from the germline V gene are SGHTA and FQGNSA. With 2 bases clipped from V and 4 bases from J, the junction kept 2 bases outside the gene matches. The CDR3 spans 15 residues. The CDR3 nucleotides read TGTGCCAGCAGCTTATGGGACAGGGGGCCAGAGACCCAGTACTTC. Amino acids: CASSLWDRGPETQYF.

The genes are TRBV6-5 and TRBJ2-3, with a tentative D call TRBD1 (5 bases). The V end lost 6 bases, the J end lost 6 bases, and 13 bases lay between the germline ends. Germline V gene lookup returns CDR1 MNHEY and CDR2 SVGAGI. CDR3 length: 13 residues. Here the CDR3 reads CASSLGPGDTQYF. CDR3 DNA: TGTGCCAGCAGCCTTGGACCAGGGGATACGCAGTATTTT.